What follows describes a single T cell receptor (beta chain). Its specific antigen is unknown. No quality values exist for individual bases; no much larger clone is one base distant. One collaborating source in Seattle enrolled patients during active infection and followed them longitudinally through the course of disease. Collaborating institutions collected whole blood in K2EDTA tubes following their own protocols. For TCRbeta analysis, collaborator samples were shipped as frozen whole blood, as isolated PBMCs, or as DNA extracted from either sample type. The immunoSEQ Assay, a bias-controlled multiplex PCR, was used to amplify TCRbeta CDR3 regions from genomic DNA. The authors' analysis ran thus. The number of nucleated cells in each sample was estimated from the amplification of reference gene primers within the assay. Sequence reads were collapsed and filtered to measure the absolute abundance of every unique TCRbeta CDR3 rearrangement. For each sample, productive Simpson clonality was calculated by taking the square root of Simpson's diversity index across productive rearrangements. TCRdb took this table from immuneACCESS and kept in-frame rearrangements with V and J called. Such tables lack part of the clones; where checked against another copy, unresolved V genes explain under half of the gap, and the rest is unexplained. That table supplies the V and J calls and clone size; D and trimming were determined from the DNA. The sample records roughly 200,000 clones, approximately 80% of which are singletons. The biggest ten clones account for roughly 7.6% of the sample.

This specimen belongs to a study of blood T cell repertoires in COVID-19 (dated by TCRdb to 2018 to 2021). With regard to the full study: Samples from collaborators originated in the United States, Italy and Spain and spanned both the acute and convalescent phases of COVID-19. Deeply sampled blood TCRbeta repertoires from subjects exposed to, actively infected with, or recovered from COVID-19 were included in the dataset. Nearly every sample came with metadata listing a de-identified subject ID, COVID-19 status, age in years and sex. HLA class I and class II types, where available, came from metadata supplied by the sample provider rather than from assay-based typing. The repertoires were made available in a free public database intended to serve as a resource for research on the immune response to SARS-CoV-2. The material from the prospective study consisted of cDNA or gDNA derived from T cells, B-cell-depleted T cells, or PBMCs. Samples were obtained from the ongoing ImmuneRACE study (first 160 participants) and from approximately 1,200 subjects provided by 6 global collaborators.

Overall results and qualifications from the work: How much clinical and demographic metadata was included differed by source and by participant, and the metadata was provided uncurated.

Material for sequencing was peripheral blood. The TCR comes from a woman aged 80 or over with COVID-19, enrolled during active disease.

The CDR3 has the sequence CASRSSGRSYNEQFF. The DNA sequence follows: TGCGCCAGCAGGTCCTCAGGGCGCTCCTACAATGAGCAGTTCTTC. The sequence links TRBV10-1 to TRBJ2-1, and the D gene may be TRBD1, 5 bases matching. From cysteine to phenylalanine, the CDR3 is 15 amino acids long. Left in the record is the CDR3 DNA by itself, 45 bases read in frame from the first base. Taken from the germline V gene (reference sequence), the CDR1 and CDR2 loops are WNHNN and SYGVQD. Deletion took 6 bases off V and 0 bases off J, with a span of 12 bases between the germline ends.